The text below deals with one T cell receptor beta chain. In the original workflow: Amplification from reference gene primers served as the basis for estimated nucleated cell counts. TCRdb keeps only in-frame clones here, not all; method: immunoSEQ multiplex PCR. V and J calls plus clone size are reproduced from that table; the DNA served to infer D and trimming. The sample consists of roughly 200,000 clones, almost 90% of them appearing once. The length of the CDR3 is 14 residues. The V gene's germline CDR1 is SEHNR and CDR2 FQNEAQ (reference sequence). Germline trimming cut 4 bases from V and 3 bases from J; bases unmatched to any gene: 4. The data were obtained in a study of blood T cell repertoires in COVID-19. On the study more broadly: Researchers got acute and convalescent COVID-19 samples from the United States, Italy and Spain. T cells, B-cell-depleted T cells, or PBMCs provided the cDNA or gDNA that served as material.

Sequencing was done on a sample of peripheral blood. This chain connects TRBV7-9 to TRBJ1-2, with 8 nucleotides matching TRBD1. This TCR was sampled from a man between 18 and 29 years old with active or convalescent COVID-19. DNA of the CDR3: TGTGCCAGCAGCTCGATGACAGGGGACTATGGCTACACCTTC. Its protein is CASSSMTGDYGYTF.